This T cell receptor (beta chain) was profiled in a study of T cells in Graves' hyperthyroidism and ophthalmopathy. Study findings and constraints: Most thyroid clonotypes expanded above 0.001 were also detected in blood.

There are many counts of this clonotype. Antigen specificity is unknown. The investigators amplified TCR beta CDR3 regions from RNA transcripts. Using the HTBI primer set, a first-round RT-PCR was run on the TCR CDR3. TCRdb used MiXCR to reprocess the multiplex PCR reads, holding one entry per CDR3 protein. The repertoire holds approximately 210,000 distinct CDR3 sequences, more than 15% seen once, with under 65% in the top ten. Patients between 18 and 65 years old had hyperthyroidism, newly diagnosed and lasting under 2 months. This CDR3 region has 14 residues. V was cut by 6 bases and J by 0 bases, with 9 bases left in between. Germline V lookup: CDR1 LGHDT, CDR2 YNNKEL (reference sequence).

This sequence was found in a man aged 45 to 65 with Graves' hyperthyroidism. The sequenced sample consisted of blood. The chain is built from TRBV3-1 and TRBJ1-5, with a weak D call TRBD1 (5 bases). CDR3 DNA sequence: TGTGCCAGCAGTTGGGGCGGTAGCAATCAGCCCCAGCATTTT. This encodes CASSWGGSNQPQHF.